This T cell receptor (beta chain) is from a study of beta chain features in type 1 diabetes. CDR1 SGHTA and CDR2 FQGNSA come from the germline V gene. CDR3 length equals 16 residues. The J segment lost 5 bases and the V segment lost 3 bases, leaving 3 bases of the junction unmatched. The whole isolated RNA underwent reverse transcription, so sequencing captured expressed TCRB transcripts. Here immunoSEQ multiplex PCR was the method, and the copy in TCRdb shows in-frame clones only, minus some. The profile shows a few hundred thousand clones, about 16% of them singletons. This clone came up a few times.

The sequencing input was naive CD4+ T cells from blood. This chain joins TRBV7-2 and TRBJ2-2; 13 nucleotides align to TRBD2. The TCR sequence derives from a woman younger than 35 in good health. CDR3 nucleotide sequence: TGTGCCAGCAGCTTGGGACTAGCGGGAAGGACCGGGGAGCTGTTTTTT. Translation: CASSLGLAGRTGELFF. Drawing the rest from reference TRBV7-2 and TRBJ2-2, the complete variable domain is GAGVSQSPSNKVTEKGKDVELRCDPISGHTALYWYRQSLGQGLEFLIYFQGNSAPDKSGLPSDRFSAERTGGSVSTLTIQRTQQEDSAVYLCASSLGLAGRTGELFFGEGSRLTVL.